This T cell receptor (beta chain) originates from a study of CD8 T cells in ankylosing spondylitis. This clonotype was seen more than once but under ten times. Germline V gene sequence: CDR1 SEHNR, CDR2 FQNEAQ (reference sequence). This CDR3 is 14 amino acids long. V lost 6 bases to trimming and J lost 8 bases; unmatched junction nucleotides: 8. TCRdb reprocessed the 5' RACE reads via MiXCR and lists one record per CDR3 protein. The table records just over 150,000 distinct CDR3 sequences, about 16% of them present only once. The receptor comes from a male donor with ankylosing spondylitis or in good health (not recorded which). Sequenced: blood, either unsorted or a sorted T cell fraction (not recorded which). The chain has TRBV7-9 and TRBJ2-1, with 9 bases matching TRBD2. The CDR3 region has the DNA TGTGCCAGCAGTCTAGCGGGATTTTACGATGAGCAGTTCTTC. Its translation: CASSLAGFYDEQFF.